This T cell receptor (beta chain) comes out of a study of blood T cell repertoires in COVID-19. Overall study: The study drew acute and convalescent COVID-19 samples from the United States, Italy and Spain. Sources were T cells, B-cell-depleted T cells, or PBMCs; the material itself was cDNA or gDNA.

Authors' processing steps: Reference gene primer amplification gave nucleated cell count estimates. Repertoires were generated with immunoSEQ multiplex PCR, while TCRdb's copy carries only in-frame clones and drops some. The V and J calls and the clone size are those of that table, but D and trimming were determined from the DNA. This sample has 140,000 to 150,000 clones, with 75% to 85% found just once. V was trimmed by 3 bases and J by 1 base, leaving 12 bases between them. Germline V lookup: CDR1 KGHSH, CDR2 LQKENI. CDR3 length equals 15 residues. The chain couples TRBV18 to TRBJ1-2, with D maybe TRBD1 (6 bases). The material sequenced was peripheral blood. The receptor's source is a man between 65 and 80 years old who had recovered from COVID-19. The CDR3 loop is CASSPTPDSNYGYTF. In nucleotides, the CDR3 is TGTGCCAGCTCACCCACACCGGACAGTAACTATGGCTACACCTTC.